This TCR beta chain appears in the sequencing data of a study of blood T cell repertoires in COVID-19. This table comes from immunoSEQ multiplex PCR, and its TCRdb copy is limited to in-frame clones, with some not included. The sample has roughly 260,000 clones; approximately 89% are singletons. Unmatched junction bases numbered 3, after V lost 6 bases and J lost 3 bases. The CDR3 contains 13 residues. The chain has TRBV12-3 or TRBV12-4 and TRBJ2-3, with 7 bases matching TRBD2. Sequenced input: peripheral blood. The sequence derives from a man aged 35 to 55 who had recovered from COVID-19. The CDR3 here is CASRSGRTDTQYF. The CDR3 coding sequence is TGTGCCAGCAGATCCGGGAGGACAGATACGCAGTATTTT.